This TCR beta chain came from a study of T-cell memory formation after mild COVID-19 listed by TCRdb under 2021. Concerning the study at large: Most TCR sequence clusters were specific to one of the two donors. In a couple of donors, T-cell clones that expanded and contracted after mild COVID-19 were followed by sequencing TCRalpha and TCRbeta repertoires longitudinally. Two young, previously healthy adult volunteers made up the cohort, one male and one female. Study-wide findings and limitations: Only a couple of mild cases were covered by the study, and larger cohorts that include severe cases with pre-infection samples were considered necessary. Balanced CD4/CD8 phenotypes were observed for clones contracting from day 15 to 85, whereas a bias towards CD4+ was observed for a second wave of clones expanding from day 15 to 37. Contracting CD4+ clones were found mainly in CM and EM memory subsets, while CD8+ clones were enriched in EMRA. Some responding clones were found in pre-infection memory, which suggests that pre-existing cross-reactive memory T cells took part in the SARS-CoV-2 response. SARS-CoV-2 specificity of the second-wave clones peaking on day 37 was not confirmed.

From the cysteine up to the phenylalanine, the CDR3 has a length of 15 residues. Only the CDR3 portion is preserved as DNA: 45 bases, with reading frame beginning at the first base. V and J lose 7 bases and 5 bases, and a span of 19 bases separates them. CDR1 and CDR2, looked up from the germline V gene, are SGHDT and YYEEEE. The sequencing machine was an Illumina NovaSeq 6000. Using 5'RACE with constant-segment primers, TCRalpha and TCRbeta cDNA libraries were constructed, with sample barcodes and unique molecular identifiers added in the process. Trizol reagent was used to extract RNA from every sample. Libraries were amplified in two PCR steps, with a second sample barcode and Illumina TruSeq adapters added in the second step. Sequencing of the libraries was done on an Illumina NovaSeq, producing 2 x 150 bp paired-end reads. In the original analysis: Reads were demultiplexed and collapsed into UMI-guided consensus sequences with migec v1.2.7. With mixcr v2.1.11, UMI consensuses were aligned to TRA and TRB V and J templates and assembled into clonotypes. Expanded or contracted clonotypes were those called significant by both edgeR and NoisET, with noise models trained on biological replicates. edgeR calls used a false discovery rate-adjusted p below 0.01 and a log2 fold-change threshold of 1. PCA with hierarchical clustering of max-normalized trajectories of the 1000 most abundant clonotypes was used as exploratory dynamics analysis. Each responding clone was given a CD4 or CD8 phenotype based on the CD4+ and CD8+ repertoires, which had been sequenced separately. The public reads were reanalyzed by TCRdb: fastp trimming at Q25, MiXCR alignment, in-frame beta chains only. All rows with the same CDR3 protein become a single entry with the most common DNA and genes. TCRdb, rather than the study authors, made the V and J calls. The sample table records 540,000 or so distinct CDR3 sequences; around 20% of these occur just once. The ten largest clones capture under 15% of the sample.

Ficoll-Paque density gradient centrifugation was the method used to isolate PBMCs. For this clonotype: Its specific antigen is unknown. Base qualities are missing; no much larger clone stands one base away.

The TCR originated in an adult woman who had mild COVID-19 (a few samples of this study predate the infection). The sample titles of this study are shuffled in the database, so cell type and time point are left out; the donor was told from shared clones. Input material: PBMCs or a T cell subset sorted from them (not recorded which). Here the chain combines TRBV5-6 and TRBJ2-1; the D gene identity is not certain. The CDR3 region: CASQPFRAYNNEQFF. In nucleotide form, the sequence is TGTGCCAGCCAACCCTTCCGGGCCTACAACAATGAGCAGTTCTTC.